The source of this T cell receptor (beta chain) is a study of blood T cell repertoires in COVID-19. Study-wide background: The United States, Italy and Spain were the sources of the acute and convalescent COVID-19 samples. T cells, B-cell-depleted T cells, or PBMCs supplied cDNA or gDNA.

CDR3 length: 12 amino acids. Germline CDR1 and CDR2: SGHDN and FVKESK. The germline V and J ends were trimmed by 6 bases and 3 bases, with 8 bases remaining between them. Original processing notes: Amplification of reference gene primers was used by the study to estimate nucleated cell counts. Produced via immunoSEQ multiplex PCR; TCRdb's table is partial and in-frame only. The DNA was the basis for D and trimming; V, J and clone size are from that table. The sample contains under 250,000 clones, 70% to 90% of which appear only once. The specimen was peripheral blood. The chain carries TRBV14 and TRBJ1-2; D call uncertain. The receptor was isolated from a man between 60 and 75 years old with acute or convalescent COVID-19. This CDR3 reads CASSLQYYGYTF. Here the CDR3 DNA reads TGTGCCAGCAGTTTACAGTACTATGGCTACACCTTC.